This TCR beta chain was identified during a study of blood T cell repertoires in COVID-19. Looking at the study overall: The United States, Italy and Spain provided the acute and convalescent COVID-19 samples.

The V and J ends lost 4 bases and 14 bases respectively, with 12 bases between them. The CDR3 runs to 11 residues. Only one count was recorded for this clone. Everyone who took part was roughly 18 to 90 years old, and they came from fewer than 25 US areas. Produced via immunoSEQ multiplex PCR; TCRdb's table is partial and in-frame only. The table records over 200,000 clones, around 90% of them present only once. The V call is TRBV12-3 or TRBV12-4, the J call TRBJ1-3; a weak D match, TRBD1 (6 bases). The specimen was PBMCs or T cells enriched from blood (not recorded which). This receptor was obtained from a man aged 30 to 39 who had recovered from COVID-19. The CDR3 DNA reads as TGTGCCAGCAGTTGGGGAAAGGGGGTATATTTT. This sequence encodes CASSWGKGVYF.